The 9 T cell receptor beta chains reported below all come from one sample, sequenced in a study of cytomegalovirus exposure and HLA in healthy donors. A multiplex PCR was run with 60 Vbeta primers and 13 Jbeta primers. Some clones are missing from TCRdb's copy, which holds only in-frame ones; the method was immunoSEQ multiplex PCR. Among under 250,000 clones listed, about 80% were seen once. Sequences were obtained from PBMCs. All receptors derive from a man aged 30 to 39 in good health and CMV-seronegative.

This clone occurred once. V gene TRBV4-1 combines with J gene TRBJ2-7; TRBD1 agrees at 8 bases. V lost 1 base, J lost 0 bases, and 2 bases stayed unmatched. The length of the CDR3 is 15 residues. Germline-derived CDR1 and CDR2 are MGHRA and YSYEKL. CDR3 coding DNA: TGCGCCAGCAGCCAAGGGACAGGGAGCTCCTACGAGCAGTACTTC. Protein sequence: CASSQGTGSSYEQYF.

This clone has a handful of counts. The chain combines TRBV27 with TRBJ2-1; 10 bases agree with TRBD2. CDR1 and CDR2 (germline): MNHEY, SMNVEV (reference sequence). Unmatched junction bases numbered 6, after V lost 2 bases and J lost 5 bases. The CDR3 is 16 amino acids. For the CDR3, the DNA is TGTGCCAGCAGTTTACCTAGCGGGAGAAAGGACAATGAGCAGTTCTTC. This gives the protein CASSLPSGRKDNEQFF.

This clone was seen only once. The J gene is TRBJ2-5, the V gene TRBV28, with 9 bases fitting TRBD2. The V segment lost 4 bases and the J segment 4 bases; nucleotides outside the gene matches: 7. The CDR3 loop spans 15 amino acids. Germline CDR1 MDHEN, CDR2 SYDVKM. CDR3 protein: CASSSGGRASETQYF. CDR3 sequence (DNA): TGTGCCAGCAGTTCTGGCGGGAGGGCCTCAGAGACCCAGTACTTC.

V gene TRBV7-3 combines with J gene TRBJ2-7; 12 bases are shared with TRBD2. After removal of 5 bases from V and 3 bases from J, the junction contained 5 bases not matched to a gene. Per germline, CDR1 SGHTA and CDR2 FQGTGA. This CDR3 is 15 amino acids long. CDR3 nucleotides: TGTGCCAGCAGCCTAGGACTAGCGGGACTCTACGAGCAGTACTTC. Amino acids: CASSLGLAGLYEQYF.

Ten or more counts support this clone. The chain uses TRBV11-2 and TRBJ2-7, with 7 nucleotides matching TRBD2. Per germline, CDR1 SGHAT and CDR2 FQNNGV. There are 13 residues in the CDR3. The V gene end was trimmed by 3 bases and the J gene end by 5 bases; junction bases not matched to a gene: 4. The CDR3 loop is CASSFLGGDEQYF. The CDR3 DNA reads TGTGCCAGCAGCTTTCTGGGGGGGGACGAGCAGTACTTC.

The chain links TRBV28 to TRBJ1-1; no clear D gene. CDR3 length: 12 residues. Germline assignment: CDR1 MDHEN and CDR2 SYDVKM. Trimming took off 5 bases at V and 0 bases at J, with 4 bases between the two ends. CDR3 residues: CASSTMNTEAFF. The CDR3 DNA reads TGTGCCAGCAGTACAATGAACACTGAAGCTTTCTTT.

The genes are TRBV2 and TRBJ1-1; unclear D gene. This CDR3 region has 13 residues. Germline CDR1 is SNHLY and CDR2 is FYNNEI. V was trimmed by 8 bases and J by 0 bases, leaving 10 bases between them. In DNA, the CDR3 is TGTGCCAGCCGAAATAGCCTGAACACTGAAGCTTTCTTT. This translates into CASRNSLNTEAFF. The entire variable domain, with the rest obtained from reference TRBV2 and TRBJ1-1, is as follows: EPEVTQTPSHQVTQMGQEVILRCVPISNHLYFYWYRQILGQKVEFLVSFYNNEISEKSEIFDDQFSVERPDGSNFTLKIRSTKLEDSAMYFCASRNSLNTEAFFGQGTRLTVV.

This chain uses TRBV19 with TRBJ1-2; D remains ambiguous. The germline CDR1 and CDR2 sequences are LNHDA and SQIVND (reference sequence). The CDR3 runs to 12 residues. V was cut by 7 bases and J by 4 bases, with 10 bases left in between. CDR3 sequence: CASTGRIYGYTF. DNA of the CDR3: TGTGCCAGTACGGGGAGGATCTATGGCTACACCTTC.

This clone was found a few times. V and J are TRBV6-1 and TRBJ2-6; D uncertain. CDR1 MNHNS and CDR2 SASEGT come from the germline V gene. V gave up 2 bases and J gave up 3 bases, with 2 bases separating them. There are 13 residues in the CDR3. For the CDR3, the DNA is TGTGCCAGCAGTGAACATGGGGCCAACGTCCTGACTTTC. Its protein product is CASSEHGANVLTF.